These T cell receptor beta chains were read from a single sample in a study of T cell repertoires in cytomegalovirus infection. TCRdb processed the reads anew with MiXCR; each CDR3 protein has one entry. The sample has about 260,000 distinct CDR3 sequences, roughly 13% seen once; the top ten hold roughly 9.7%. The specimen sequenced was PBMCs. The receptors shown here come from a human donor in good health (CMV status not recorded). Some clones in this sample may be carry-over from other donors' samples. CDR3s leave out the opening cysteine and the closing phenylalanine or tryptophan.

J gene	V gene	CDR3 protein
TRBJ2-7	TRBV10-3	AISESWGLDSYEQY
TRBJ2-7	TRBV28	ASSVSATGIVKQY
TRBJ1-5	TRBV6-1	ASSERENQPQH
TRBJ2-5	TRBV7-9	ASSPGLAPQETQY
TRBJ2-6	TRBV6-2/TRBV6-3	ASRLLGSGANVLT
TRBJ2-3	TRBV20-1	SKRGITDTQY
TRBJ2-2	TRBV7-8	ASSYMTINTGELF
TRBJ1-1	TRBV6-2/TRBV6-3	ASSYSTRRNTEAF
TRBJ2-5	TRBV6-2/TRBV6-3	ASSSIGTEYQETQY
TRBJ1-1	TRBV27	ASSLTGTFEAF
TRBJ2-7	TRBV20-1	SAQDSRSYEQY
TRBJ2-7	TRBV5-4	ASSLRTSSFYEQY
TRBJ2-6	TRBV6-2/TRBV6-3	ASSYSSGANVLT
TRBJ1-1	TRBV19	ASHNLMNTEAF
TRBJ1-1	TRBV29-1	SVGQVVTITEAF
TRBJ1-1	TRBV7-9	ASSLGKGEWNTEAF
TRBJ2-7	TRBV5-4	ASSSAGGYTYEQY
TRBJ2-5	TRBV4-1	ASSQLGLAGAPRETQY
TRBJ2-7	TRBV28	ASSLVGRVVREQY
TRBJ2-3	TRBV7-2	ASSLVWRDTQY
TRBJ2-3	TRBV6-6	ASSYSKGLAGRADTQY
TRBJ2-2	TRBV6-2/TRBV6-3	ASNPSDLNSGELF
TRBJ2-7	TRBV7-2	ASSLRGPGQLY
TRBJ2-2	TRBV6-5	ASSRLAGDRTGELF
TRBJ2-7	TRBV6-2/TRBV6-3	ASSSVRPTYEQY
TRBJ2-1	TRBV6-1	ASSRPGTGGNEQF
TRBJ1-1	TRBV18	ASSPPSAGKYTEAF
TRBJ1-2	TRBV2	ASSVAGNYGYT
TRBJ2-7	TRBV23-1	ASRGAGVSYEQY
TRBJ1-1	TRBV7-9	ASSSDGNTEAF
TRBJ2-2	TRBV12-3/TRBV12-4	ASSSLTGSSESNTGELF
TRBJ2-7	TRBV20-1	SARLRTSGAYEQY
TRBJ1-5	TRBV5-4	ASSLNGVKNQPQH
TRBJ1-4	TRBV7-9	ASSSIGGGVEKLF
TRBJ2-3	TRBV6-4	ASQGETDTQY
TRBJ2-3	TRBV7-2	ASSRTISGPTFAQY
TRBJ1-6	TRBV7-2	ASRPDKYSPLH
TRBJ2-7	TRBV12-3/TRBV12-4	ASSSTFPSYEQY
TRBJ1-5	TRBV18	ASSLYRDNQPQH
TRBJ2-4	TRBV20-1	SARRQRDTKNIQY
TRBJ1-4	TRBV29-1	SAKIAPEKLF
TRBJ1-1	TRBV2	ASAAEKGLEWSTEAF
TRBJ2-3	TRBV11-3	ASSLREQADTQY
TRBJ2-5	TRBV11-2	ASSHGVQSQETQY
TRBJ1-3	TRBV27	ANTIGTALRSTIY
TRBJ2-5	TRBV12-5	ASGLGAKSETQY
TRBJ2-1	TRBV6-2/TRBV6-3	ASSFPNRAYNEQF
TRBJ2-1	TRBV11-3	ASSPPAGSGLATSYNEQF
TRBJ2-7	TRBV4-3	ASSQDPPSGSPPFYEQY
TRBJ1-4	TRBV19	ASTEQPRGEKLF
TRBJ1-4	TRBV7-9	ASARGRNEKLF
TRBJ1-5	TRBV11-2	ASSSPWDREKGQPQH
TRBJ1-5	TRBV6-6	ASSEMGTAYQPQH
TRBJ2-2	TRBV20-1	SATSGTEITGELF
TRBJ2-7	TRBV28	ASSLLDRPYEQY
TRBJ1-3	TRBV28	ASSLIQGATGNTIY
TRBJ2-1	TRBV7-9	ASRALATHNEQF